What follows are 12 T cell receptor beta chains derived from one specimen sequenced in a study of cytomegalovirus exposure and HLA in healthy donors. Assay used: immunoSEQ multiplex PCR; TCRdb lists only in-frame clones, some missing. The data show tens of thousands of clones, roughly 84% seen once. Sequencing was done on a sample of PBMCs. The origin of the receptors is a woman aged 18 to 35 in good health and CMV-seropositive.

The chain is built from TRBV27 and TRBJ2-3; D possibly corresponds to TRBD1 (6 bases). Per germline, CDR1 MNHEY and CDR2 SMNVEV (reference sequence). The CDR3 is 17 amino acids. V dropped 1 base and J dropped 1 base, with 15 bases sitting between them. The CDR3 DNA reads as TGTGCCAGCAGTTTATTGACTGGCAGGGGTGGCACAGATACGCAGTATTTT. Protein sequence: CASSLLTGRGGTDTQYF.

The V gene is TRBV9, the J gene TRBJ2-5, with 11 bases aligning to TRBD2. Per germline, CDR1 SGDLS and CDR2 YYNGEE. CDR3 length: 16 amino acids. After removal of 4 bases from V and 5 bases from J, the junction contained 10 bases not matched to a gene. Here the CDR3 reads CASSPRLAGGRETQYF. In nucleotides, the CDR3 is TGTGCCAGCAGCCCACGGCTAGCGGGGGGCAGGGAGACCCAGTACTTC. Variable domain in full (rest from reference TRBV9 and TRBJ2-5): DSGVTQTPKHLITATGQRVTLRCSPRSGDLSVYWYQQSLDQGLQFLIQYYNGEERAKGNILERFSAQQFPDLHSELNLSSLELGDSALYFCASSPRLAGGRETQYFGPGTRLLVL.

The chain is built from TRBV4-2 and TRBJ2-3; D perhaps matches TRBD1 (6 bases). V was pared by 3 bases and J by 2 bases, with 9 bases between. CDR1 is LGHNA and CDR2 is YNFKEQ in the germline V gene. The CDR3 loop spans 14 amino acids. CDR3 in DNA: TGTGCCAGCAGCCACGGACAGTACACAGATACGCAGTATTTT. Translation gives CASSHGQYTDTQYF.

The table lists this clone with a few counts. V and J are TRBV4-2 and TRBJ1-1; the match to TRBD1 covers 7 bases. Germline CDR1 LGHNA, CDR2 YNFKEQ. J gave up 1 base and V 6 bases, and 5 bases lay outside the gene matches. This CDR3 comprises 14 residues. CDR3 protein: CASRSGTANTEAFF. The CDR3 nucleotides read TGTGCCAGCAGGTCCGGGACAGCGAACACTGAAGCTTTCTTT.

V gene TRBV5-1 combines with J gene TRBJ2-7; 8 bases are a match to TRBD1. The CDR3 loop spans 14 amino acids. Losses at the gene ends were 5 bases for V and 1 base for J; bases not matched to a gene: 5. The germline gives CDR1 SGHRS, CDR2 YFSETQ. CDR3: CASRTGTGSYEQYF. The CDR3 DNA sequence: TGCGCCAGCAGGACCGGGACAGGATCCTACGAGCAGTACTTC.

CDR3 nucleotides: TGTGCCAGCAGCTGGCGAGACAGGAACTATGGCTACACCTTC. It codes for CASSWRDRNYGYTF. The chain has TRBV7-9 and TRBJ1-2, with D tentatively TRBD1 (6 bases). Germline-derived CDR1 and CDR2 are SEHNR and FQNEAQ (reference sequence). V was trimmed by 4 bases and J by 2 bases, leaving 11 bases between them. The CDR3 sequence is 14 residues long.

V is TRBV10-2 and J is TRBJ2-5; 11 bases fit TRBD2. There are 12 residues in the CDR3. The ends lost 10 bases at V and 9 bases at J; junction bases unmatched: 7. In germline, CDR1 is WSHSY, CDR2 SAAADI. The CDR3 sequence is CATGLAGASQYF. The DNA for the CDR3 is TGCGCCACCGGACTAGCGGGTGCCTCCCAGTACTTC.

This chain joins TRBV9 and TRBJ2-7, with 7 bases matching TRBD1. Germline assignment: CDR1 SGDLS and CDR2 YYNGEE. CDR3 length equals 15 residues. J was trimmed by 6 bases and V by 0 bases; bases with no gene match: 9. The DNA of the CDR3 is TGTGCCAGCAGCGTAGATTACAGGGGAACCGGCGAGCAGTACTTC. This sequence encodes CASSVDYRGTGEQYF.

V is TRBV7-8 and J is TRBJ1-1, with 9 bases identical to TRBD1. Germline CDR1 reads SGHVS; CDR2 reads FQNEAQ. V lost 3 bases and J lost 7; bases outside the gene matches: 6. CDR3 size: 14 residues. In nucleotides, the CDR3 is TGTGCCAGCAGCTTTACAGGGGGCGATGATGAAGCTTTCTTT. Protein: CASSFTGGDDEAFF.

In DNA form, the CDR3 reads TGTGCCAGCAGCCTAAGCCGCGGGGGGGGATCCACAGATACGCAGTATTTT. Protein: CASSLSRGGGSTDTQYF. The chain links TRBV13 to TRBJ2-3, with 9 bases lining up with TRBD2. J was trimmed by 2 bases and V by 5 bases; bases with no gene match: 11. The CDR3 is 17 amino acids. The germline CDR1 and CDR2 sequences are PRHDT and FYEKMQ (reference sequence).

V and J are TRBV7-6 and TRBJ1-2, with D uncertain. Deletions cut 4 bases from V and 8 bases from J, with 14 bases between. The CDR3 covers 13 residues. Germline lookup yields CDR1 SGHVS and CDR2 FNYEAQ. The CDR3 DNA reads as TGTGCCAGCAGCTACCGAGACCGGGTGGGCTACACCTTC. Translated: CASSYRDRVGYTF.

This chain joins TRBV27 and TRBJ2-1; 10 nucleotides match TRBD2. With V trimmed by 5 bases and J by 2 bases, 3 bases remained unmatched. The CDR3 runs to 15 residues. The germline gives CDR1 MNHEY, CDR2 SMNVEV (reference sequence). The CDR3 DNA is TGTGCCAGCAGTCTAGCGGGGGTCGCCTACAATGAGCAGTTCTTC. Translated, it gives CASSLAGVAYNEQFF.